This T cell receptor beta chain was sequenced for a study of T cells and copy number aberrations in small-cell lung cancer. Study outcomes and limitations: Adjacent lung showed higher T-cell richness and clonality than tumors; density difference nonsignificant.

Profiled with immunoSEQ multiplex PCR; TCRdb holds only in-frame clones, not every one. Among some 10,000 clones listed, roughly 79% were seen once. The V end lost 1 base, the J end lost 4 bases, and 5 bases lay between the germline ends. This CDR3 region has 13 residues. Germline CDR1 reads LNHNV; CDR2 reads YYDKDF (reference sequence). Worth noting for this clone: What it binds is unknown.

This sequence was found in a man in his fifties or sixties with small cell lung cancer. This chain joins TRBV15 and TRBJ1-3; D unresolved. The sample comprised normal tissue next to the tumor. The CDR3 is CATSRGTGNTIYF. CDR3 bases: TGTGCCACCAGCAGAGGCACAGGAAACACCATATATTTT.